What follows are 30 T cell receptor beta chains derived from one specimen sequenced in a study of blood T cell repertoires in COVID-19. Assay: immunoSEQ multiplex PCR; the TCRdb copy retains only in-frame clones and omits some. The sample holds tens of thousands of clones, over 65% seen once. Input material: peripheral blood. The receptors derive from a woman in her 70s with acute or convalescent COVID-19.

This clone was observed a handful of times. The chain is built from TRBV7-2 and TRBJ2-5; the match to TRBD1 covers 8 bases. CDR3 length equals 15 residues. Germline assignment: CDR1 SGHTA and CDR2 FQGNSA. V shed 2 bases and J 4 bases; nucleotides not matched to a gene: 6. CDR3 sequence: CASSLPRQGRETQYF. The CDR3 DNA is TGTGCCAGCAGCTTACCCCGACAGGGGAGAGAGACCCAGTACTTC.

For the CDR3, the DNA is TGTGCCAGCAGCTTAGTGGGAGTTAATTCACCCCTCCACTTT. Encoded protein: CASSLVGVNSPLHF. J is TRBJ1-6 and V is TRBV7-2, with D unclear. Germline CDR1 SGHTA, CDR2 FQGNSA. Trimming cost V 1 base and J 6 bases, with 7 bases left between them. The CDR3 is made up of 14 amino acids.

The sample holds a few counts of this clone. The same CDR3 is also encoded by other DNA sequences in this sample. The V call is TRBV7-9, the J call TRBJ1-1, with 8 nucleotides matching TRBD1. There are 15 residues in the CDR3. CDR1 is SEHNR, CDR2 FQNEAQ, per germline (reference sequence). Trimming took 1 base from V and 1 from J; bases not matched to a gene: 2. The CDR3 DNA reads as TGTGCCAGCAGCTTAGGCGACAGGGGGAACACTGAAGCTTTCTTT. This sequence encodes CASSLGDRGNTEAFF.

This chain uses TRBV10-1 with TRBJ2-3, with D perhaps TRBD1 (5 bases). Trimming removed 6 bases from V and 3 bases from J, with 13 bases in between. The V gene's germline CDR1 is WNHNN and CDR2 SYGVQD (reference sequence). This CDR3 spans 14 amino acids. The CDR3 nucleotides read TGCGCCAGCAGCGCAGACAGCCTTACAGATACGCAGTATTTT. Translated, it gives CASSADSLTDTQYF.

The chain links TRBV5-4 to TRBJ2-5; 9 bases agree with TRBD2. Germline CDR1 is SGHNT and CDR2 is YYREEE (reference sequence). The CDR3 is 15 residues long. The V and J ends lost 1 base and 4 bases, in that order; junction bases with no gene match: 5. CDR3 protein: CASSLKIAGAETQYF. DNA of the CDR3: TGTGCCAGCAGCTTGAAAATAGCGGGGGCAGAGACCCAGTACTTC.

The chain combines TRBV7-6 with TRBJ2-1, with 9 bases identical to TRBD2. V shed 0 bases, J shed 10 bases, and the junction held 7 bases outside the gene matches. The V gene's germline CDR1 is SGHVS and CDR2 FNYEAQ. The CDR3 has 15 amino acids. The CDR3 DNA reads TGTGCCAGCAGCTTAGCACGCGGGGGGGCCGGAGAGCAGTTCTTC. This sequence encodes CASSLARGGAGEQFF.

The genes are TRBV18 and TRBJ2-1; 7 nucleotides line up with TRBD2. V dropped 0 bases and J dropped 7; count of bases not matched to a gene: 3. From germline, CDR1 is KGHSH and CDR2 LQKENI. The CDR3 is 14 amino acids. CDR3 in amino acids: CASSPPLARNEQFF. CDR3 DNA: TGTGCCAGCTCACCACCACTAGCGAGGAATGAGCAGTTCTTC.

This clone has a single count. V and J are TRBV24-1 and TRBJ2-4; TRBD2 matches at 7 bases. This CDR3 contains 12 residues. Trimming took 7 bases from V and 6 from J; bases not matched to a gene: 2. The V gene's germline CDR1 is KGHDR and CDR2 SFDVKD. In DNA, the CDR3 is TGTGCCACCAGCCCGGGGGGAAACATTCAGTACTTC. Translation gives CATSPGGNIQYF.

This clone was seen a few times. The chain couples TRBV14 to TRBJ2-5; a weak D match, TRBD2 (6 bases). Looked up from germline, CDR1 is SGHDN and CDR2 is FVKESK. The V gene lost 3 bases and the J gene lost 5 bases, with 16 bases spanning the gap. The CDR3 loop spans 15 amino acids. In DNA, the CDR3 is TGTGCCAGCAGCCAGGAGGTCGGGAGAATGGAGACCCAGTACTTC. Translated, it gives CASSQEVGRMETQYF.

V and J are TRBV7-2 and TRBJ2-7; 12 positions agree with TRBD2. J was trimmed by 2 bases and V by 1 base; bases with no gene match: 0. The CDR3 is 15 amino acids. Germline values: CDR1 SGHTA, CDR2 FQGNSA. For the CDR3, the DNA is TGTGCCAGCAGCTTAGGACTAGCGGGAGCCTACGAGCAGTACGTC. Translating gives CASSLGLAGAYEQYV.

This clone appeared a single time. The J gene is TRBJ1-6, the V gene TRBV28; D is uncertain. Germline CDR1 and CDR2: MDHEN and SYDVKM. The CDR3 runs to 14 residues. Deletions cut 2 bases from V and 5 bases from J, with 7 bases between. The CDR3 nucleotides read TGTGCCAGCAGTTTAGGCCAGAATAATTCACCCCTCCACTTT. This codes for CASSLGQNNSPLHF.

This rearrangement joins TRBV11-2 to TRBJ1-6, with 7 nucleotides matching TRBD1. Germline lookup yields CDR1 SGHAT and CDR2 FQNNGV. After removal of 1 base from V and 6 bases from J, the junction contained 3 bases not matched to a gene. The CDR3 has 15 residues. This chain's CDR3 is CASSLGDSLNSPLHF. CDR3 nucleotides: TGTGCCAGCAGCTTAGGGGACAGCCTTAATTCACCCCTCCACTTT.

V gene TRBV4-1 combines with J gene TRBJ1-2; D is unclear. In germline, CDR1 is MGHRA, CDR2 YSYEKL. V was pared by 0 bases and J by 7 bases, with 12 bases between. The CDR3 spans 14 residues. CDR3 sequence: CASSQEGGSAGYTF. CDR3 coding DNA: TGCGCCAGCAGCCAAGAAGGCGGGTCGGCTGGCTACACCTTC.

V usage is TRBV2 and J usage is TRBJ1-1; a possible D gene is TRBD1 (6 bases). CDR3 length: 14 residues. V lost 6 bases to trimming and J lost 5 bases, with 16 bases between them. Per germline, CDR1 SNHLY and CDR2 FYNNEI. In nucleotides, the CDR3 is TGTGCCAGCAGATGGAGCCCAGGGGTGACTGAAGCTTTCTTT. Protein sequence: CASRWSPGVTEAFF. Full variable domain (missing parts from reference TRBV2 and TRBJ1-1): EPEVTQTPSHQVTQMGQEVILRCVPISNHLYFYWYRQILGQKVEFLVSFYNNEISEKSEIFDDQFSVERPDGSNFTLKIRSTKLEDSAMYFCASRWSPGVTEAFFGQGTRLTVV.

The CDR3 DNA sequence: TGTGCCAGCAGTTCCCAAACGTGGAGATTGGCTAGGAGCAATCAGCCCCAGCATTTT. It translates to CASSSQTWRLARSNQPQHF. This chain links TRBV28 with TRBJ1-5, with no clear D. The CDR3 covers 19 residues. Germline loops: CDR1 MDHEN, CDR2 SYDVKM. V lost 4 bases and J lost 1, with 23 bases in between.

V and J are TRBV12-3 or TRBV12-4 and TRBJ1-1; D gene uncertain. This CDR3 is built from 13 residues. Trimming removed 3 bases from V and 6 bases from J, with 11 bases in between. The CDR3 spells CASSFGGRAEAFF. The CDR3 coding sequence is TGTGCCAGCAGTTTCGGAGGCCGGGCTGAAGCTTTCTTT.

The chain joins TRBV27 to TRBJ2-1; 8 bases align to TRBD1. Germline V gene data show CDR1 as MNHEY and CDR2 as SMNVEV (reference sequence). The CDR3 is made up of 16 amino acids. The V segment lost 5 bases and the J segment 6 bases; nucleotides outside the gene matches: 12. The CDR3 loop reads CASSALQGARGNEQFF. CDR3 DNA: TGTGCCAGCAGTGCTCTCCAGGGGGCGAGGGGCAATGAGCAGTTCTTC.

The rearrangement uses TRBV19 and TRBJ1-1, with 7 nucleotides matching TRBD1. J was trimmed by 11 bases and V by 5 bases; bases with no gene match: 11. Germline V gene sequence: CDR1 LNHDA, CDR2 SQIVND (reference sequence). The CDR3 has 13 residues. The CDR3 here is CASSPTTGRVAFF. CDR3 sequence (DNA): TGTGCCAGTAGTCCGACGACAGGGCGTGTGGCTTTCTTT.

In nucleotides, the CDR3 is TGTGCCAGCAGCTTTCCCCACTCCAATGAGCAGTTCTTC. Its protein is CASSFPHSNEQFF. The rearrangement joins TRBV5-6 to TRBJ2-1, with unresolved D. The germline CDR1 and CDR2 sequences are SGHDT and YYEEEE. The CDR3 is 13 amino acids. V was cut by 2 bases and J by 6 bases, with 9 bases left in between.

This chain uses TRBV6-1 with TRBJ2-1; 12 bases fit TRBD2. CDR3 length: 14 residues. After removal of 2 bases from V and 8 bases from J, the junction contained 1 base not matched to a gene. In germline, CDR1 is MNHNS, CDR2 SASEGT. CDR3 DNA sequence: TGTGCCAGCAGTGAACTAGCGGGGGGGGATGAGCAGTTCTTC. It specifies CASSELAGGDEQFF.

This chain uses TRBV27 with TRBJ2-3, with a weak D call TRBD2 (5 bases). The germline CDR1 and CDR2 sequences are MNHEY and SMNVEV (reference sequence). V lost 0 bases, J lost 2 bases, and 9 bases lay in between. The CDR3 contains 15 residues. The CDR3, as DNA: TGTGCCAGCAGTTTATCCCTAGCTCCCACAGATACGCAGTATTTT. This gives the protein CASSLSLAPTDTQYF.

The CDR3 DNA sequence: TGTGCCAGCAGCCTGGCTCGCGGCTCCTACAATGAGCAGTTCTTC. Protein product: CASSLARGSYNEQFF. The gene calls are TRBV11-2 and TRBJ2-1, with D unresolved. CDR3 length: 15 residues. Trimming cost V 5 bases and J 0 bases, with 11 bases left between them. Germline CDR1 is SGHAT and CDR2 is FQNNGV.

A single count supports this clone. The chain uses TRBV10-3 and TRBJ1-2; tentative D call: TRBD1 (6 bases). Per germline, CDR1 ENHRY and CDR2 SYGVKD. Trimming took 6 bases from V and 4 from J, leaving 18 bases between them. The CDR3 length is 15 residues. Written as DNA, the CDR3 is TGTGCCATCAGGGAACAGGGTGGAGATGTCTATGGCTACACCTTC. It codes for CAIREQGGDVYGYTF.

V gene TRBV19 combines with J gene TRBJ2-3, with D possibly being TRBD2 (6 bases). The CDR3 extends over 15 amino acids. The V gene's germline CDR1 is LNHDA and CDR2 SQIVND (reference sequence). V shed 4 bases and J shed 2 bases, with 13 bases lying between them. The CDR3 spells CASSNRDSVTDTQYF. The CDR3 DNA sequence: TGTGCCAGTAGTAACCGGGACTCTGTCACAGATACGCAGTATTTT.

This sequence joins TRBV11-3 and TRBJ1-2, with 9 bases identical to TRBD1. Trimming took 1 base from V and 10 from J; bases not matched to a gene: 10. The CDR3 is 15 residues long. Germline V gene sequence: CDR1 SGHNT, CDR2 YENEEA. In DNA form, the CDR3 reads TGTGCCAGCAGCTTAGCCGGGGAGGGACAGGGACCCTACACCTTC. As protein: CASSLAGEGQGPYTF.

The V and J genes are TRBV10-3 and TRBJ1-1, with a weak D call TRBD1 (5 bases). V dropped 2 bases and J dropped 5 bases, with 6 bases sitting between them. The germline gives CDR1 ENHRY, CDR2 SYGVKD. This CDR3 has 12 amino acids. The CDR3: CAISEGATEAFF. As DNA, the CDR3 is TGTGCCATCAGTGAGGGGGCAACTGAAGCTTTCTTT.

This chain uses TRBV6-5 with TRBJ1-2; 9 bases are a match to TRBD1. V trimming: 8 bases; J trimming: 8 bases; junction bases outside the gene matches: 6. The V gene's germline CDR1 is MNHEY and CDR2 SVGAGI. The CDR3 is made up of 12 amino acids. CDR3 loop: CASFPTGGGYTF. The CDR3 DNA follows: TGTGCCAGCTTCCCAACAGGGGGCGGCTACACCTTC.

This clone was seen just once. This rearrangement joins TRBV7-9 to TRBJ1-2; 8 bases match TRBD1. With V trimmed by 6 bases and J by 5 bases, 11 bases remained unmatched. Looked up from germline, CDR1 is SEHNR and CDR2 is FQNEAQ (reference sequence). CDR3 length equals 15 residues. The CDR3 spells CASSPFRTGSYGYTF. The CDR3 DNA reads as TGTGCCAGCAGTCCTTTTCGGACAGGGAGTTATGGCTACACCTTC.

The V and J genes are TRBV9 and TRBJ2-1, with 9 positions matching TRBD2. This CDR3 comprises 19 residues. Trimming took 5 bases from V and 3 from J; bases not matched to a gene: 18. Germline V gene data show CDR1 as SGDLS and CDR2 as YYNGEE. The CDR3, as DNA: TGTGCCAGCAGAGGGGAGGGAAGGCGGGAGGGCCTTGACTACAATGAGCAGTTCTTC. This gives the protein CASRGEGRREGLDYNEQFF.

This clone was seen a single time. The gene calls are TRBV19 and TRBJ2-2, with a tentative D call TRBD2 (6 bases). The length of the CDR3 is 15 residues. Trimming took 5 bases from V and 5 from J, leaving 15 bases between them. Germline lookup yields CDR1 LNHDA and CDR2 SQIVND (reference sequence). The CDR3 bases are TGTGCCAGTAGTTCCCCCCAGACTAGAACCGGGGAGCTGTTTTTT. Translating gives CASSSPQTRTGELFF.